This TCR beta chain was captured in a study of PD-L1 blockade in urothelial cancer. Overall study: Patients had undergone 0 to 3 prior chemotherapy regimens. Blood samples had a median of about 150,000 T cells. Broader study findings: Patients with below-median pretreatment blood clonality survived longer.

Concerning this clone itself: Antigen: not known.

Time point described: peripheral blood 6 weeks after treatment start. Produced via immunoSEQ multiplex PCR; TCRdb's table is partial and in-frame only. The repertoire consists of 35,000 to 55,000 clones, with almost 85% occurring once and the leading ten covering over 10%. Trimming stripped 6 bases from V and 3 bases from J, with 6 bases between. The CDR3 spans 11 residues. CDR1 and CDR2 from the germline V gene are MDHEN and SYDVKM. The TCR comes from a man in his fifties or sixties with urothelial cancer. The sequenced sample was PBMCs, obtained around atezolizumab (anti-PD-L1) treatment. The V call is TRBV28, the J call TRBJ2-7, with a tentative D call TRBD1 (5 bases). CDR3 region: CASRGVYEQYF. In DNA, the CDR3 is TGTGCCAGCAGAGGGGTCTACGAGCAGTACTTC.